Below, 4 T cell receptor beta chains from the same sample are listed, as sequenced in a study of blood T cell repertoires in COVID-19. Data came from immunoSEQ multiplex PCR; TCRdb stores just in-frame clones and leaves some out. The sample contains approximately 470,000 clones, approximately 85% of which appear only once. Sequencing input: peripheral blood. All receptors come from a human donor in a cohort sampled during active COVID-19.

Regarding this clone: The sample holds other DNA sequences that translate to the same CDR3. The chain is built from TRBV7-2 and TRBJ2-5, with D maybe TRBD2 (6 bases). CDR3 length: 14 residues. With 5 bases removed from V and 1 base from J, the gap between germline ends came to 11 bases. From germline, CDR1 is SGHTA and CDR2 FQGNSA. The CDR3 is CASSPRDSQETQYF. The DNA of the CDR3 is TGTGCCAGCAGCCCGCGGGACTCCCAAGAGACCCAGTACTTC.

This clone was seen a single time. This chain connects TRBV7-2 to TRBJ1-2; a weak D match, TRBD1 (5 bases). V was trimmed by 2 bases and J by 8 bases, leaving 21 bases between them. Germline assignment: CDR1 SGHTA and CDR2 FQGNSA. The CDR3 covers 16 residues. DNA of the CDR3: TGTGCCAGCAGCTTATACCTCCTTGGTGGGGAGGGGGGCTACACCTTC. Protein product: CASSLYLLGGEGGYTF.

The CDR3 coding sequence is TGTGCCAGCAGCGCTGAACAGGGTTATGAAAAACTGTTTTTT. It is translated as CASSAEQGYEKLFF. The chain carries TRBV9 and TRBJ1-4; a weak D match, TRBD1 (6 bases). CDR3 length: 14 amino acids. V lost 3 bases and J 6 bases, leaving 12 bases between the germline ends. Germline-derived CDR1 and CDR2 are SGDLS and YYNGEE.

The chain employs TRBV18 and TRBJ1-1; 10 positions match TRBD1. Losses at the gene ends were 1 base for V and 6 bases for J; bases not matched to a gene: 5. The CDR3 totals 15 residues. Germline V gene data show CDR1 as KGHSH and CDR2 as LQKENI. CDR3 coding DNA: TGTGCCAGCTCACCACGACAGGGGGCCGACGCTGAAGCTTTCTTT. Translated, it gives CASSPRQGADAEAFF.